This TCR beta chain was observed in a study of blood T cell repertoires in COVID-19 (dated by TCRdb to about 2020). With respect to the entire study: The collaborator samples originated in the United States, Italy and Spain and spanned the acute and convalescent phases of COVID-19. The material from the prospective study consisted of cDNA or gDNA derived from T cells, B-cell-depleted T cells, or PBMCs. Subjects who had been exposed to COVID-19, were actively infected with it, or had recovered from it provided the deeply sampled blood TCRbeta repertoires that made up the dataset. The repertoires were made available in a free public database intended to serve as a resource for research on the immune response to SARS-CoV-2. Samples came from the ongoing ImmuneRACE study (first 160 participants) plus 1,254 subjects from 6 global collaborators. Sample metadata almost always included a de-identified subject ID, COVID-19 status, age in years and sex. HLA class I and class II types, where available, came from metadata supplied by the sample provider rather than from assay-based typing.

Collaborating institutions collected whole blood in K2EDTA tubes following their own protocols. For TCRbeta analysis, collaborators shipped samples as frozen whole blood, isolated PBMCs, or DNA extracted from either of those sample types. Study-level results and caveats: The amount of clinical and demographic metadata varied by source and participant and was provided uncurated.

The CDR3, from cysteine to phenylalanine, totals 15 residues. The CDR3 DNA has 45 bases and is translated from base 1. CDR1 and CDR2 (GTSNPN, SVGIG) derive from the germline V gene (reference sequence). V is cut back by 5 bases and J by 3 bases, with 11 bases in the junction unmatched. A remark on this clone: The clone's antigen remains unknown. Per-nucleotide qualities are absent, and no much larger clonotype sits a single base away.

TCRbeta CDR3 regions were amplified from genomic DNA by means of the immunoSEQ Assay, a bias-controlled multiplex PCR. Turning to the authors' computational methods: The number of nucleated cells in each sample was estimated by amplification of reference gene primers within the assay. To quantify the absolute abundance of each unique TCRbeta CDR3 rearrangement, sequence reads were collapsed and filtered. For each sample, productive Simpson clonality was calculated as the square root of Simpson's diversity index across productive rearrangements. TCRdb re-hosts the immuneACCESS table, in-frame sequences only. Its copies lack some clones; in the studies checked, an unresolved V gene accounts for under half of them, and the cause for the rest is not known. Clone size and V and J calls were adopted from that table, with D and trimming inferred from the DNA. Counted in this sample were 70,000 or so clones; 75% to 85% of them appeared once. Less than 20% of the sample lies in the top ten.

The V gene is TRBV30 and the J gene is TRBJ2-7, and 9 bases in between align with TRBD1. The clonotype was recovered from a human donor in a cohort sampled during active COVID-19. The sample taken for sequencing was peripheral blood. The CDR3 region has the sequence CAWPFRDRGCYEQYF. The base sequence is TGTGCCTGGCCCTTTAGAGACAGGGGGTGCTACGAGCAGTACTTC.